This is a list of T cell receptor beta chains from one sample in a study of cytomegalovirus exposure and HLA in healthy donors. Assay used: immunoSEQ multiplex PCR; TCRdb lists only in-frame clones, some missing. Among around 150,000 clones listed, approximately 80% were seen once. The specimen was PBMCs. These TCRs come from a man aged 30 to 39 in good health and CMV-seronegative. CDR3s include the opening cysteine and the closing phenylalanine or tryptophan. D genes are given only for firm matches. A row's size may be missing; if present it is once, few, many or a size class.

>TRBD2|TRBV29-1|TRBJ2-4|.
TGCAGTACTGGGAGGGGAGCCAGCAACATTCAGTACTTC
CSTGRGASNIQYF
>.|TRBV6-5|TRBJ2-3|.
TGTGCCAGCAGCTCCGGGAGCCGGCTAGATACGCAGTATTTT
CASSSGSRLDTQYF
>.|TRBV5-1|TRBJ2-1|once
TGCGCCAGCAGCTTGGAGCCCACCGGCTCCTACAATGAGCAGTTCTTC
CASSLEPTGSYNEQFF
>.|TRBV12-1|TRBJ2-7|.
TGTGCCAGCAGCTTTGCCGACCCACCCGGGACAGGAGACTACGAGCAGTACTTC
CASSFADPPGTGDYEQYF
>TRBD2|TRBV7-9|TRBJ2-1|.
TGTGCCAGTAGGCGGGAGGACTACAATGAGCAGTTCTTC
CASRREDYNEQFF
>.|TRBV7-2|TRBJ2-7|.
TGTGCCAGCAGCAGGACAGAGTTAAACTCCTACGAGCAGTACTTC
CASSRTELNSYEQYF
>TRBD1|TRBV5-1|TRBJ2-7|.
TGCGCCAGCAGCTTGACGGGGACAGGACCCTACGAGCAGTACTTC
CASSLTGTGPYEQYF
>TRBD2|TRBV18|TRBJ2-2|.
TGTGCCAGCTCACCATTAGCGGGAGAGACCGGGGAGCTGTTTTTT
CASSPLAGETGELFF
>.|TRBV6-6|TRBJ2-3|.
TGTGCCAGCAGTATGGGCCAGAGAGATACGCAGTATTTT
CASSMGQRDTQYF
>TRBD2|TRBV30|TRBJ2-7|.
TGTGCCTGGAGTGTTACCAGCGGGAGTACCGAGCAGTACTTC
CAWSVTSGSTEQYF
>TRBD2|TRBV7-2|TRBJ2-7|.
TGTGCCAGCAGCTTCGTGACGGGAGGCACCTACGAGCAGTACTTC
CASSFVTGGTYEQYF
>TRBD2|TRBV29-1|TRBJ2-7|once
TGCAGCGTTGCGGGAAGACTAGCGGGAGTCGACGAGCAGTACTTC
CSVAGRLAGVDEQYF
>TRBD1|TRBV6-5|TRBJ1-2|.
TGTGCCAGCAGCCCTAGGACAGGGGGCTATGGCTACACCTTC
CASSPRTGGYGYTF
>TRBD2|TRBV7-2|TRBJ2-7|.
TGTGCCAGCAGCTTAGCGGCTAGCGGGAGTTTCGTCTACGAGCAGTACTTC
CASSLAASGSFVYEQYF
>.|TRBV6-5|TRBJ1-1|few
TGTGCCAGCAGTTACCACAGGGCGAACACTGAAGCTTTCTTT
CASSYHRANTEAFF
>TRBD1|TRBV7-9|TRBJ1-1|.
TGTGCCAGCAGCACGGGACAGTCCTTCACTGAAGCTTTCTTT
CASSTGQSFTEAFF
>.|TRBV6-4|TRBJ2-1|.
TGTGCCAGCTTGAGTAATGAGCAGTTCTTC
CASLSNEQFF
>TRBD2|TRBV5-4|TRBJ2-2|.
TGTGCCAGCACCCTCGGCGGGAGCAGCACCGGGGAGCTGTTTTTT
CASTLGGSSTGELFF
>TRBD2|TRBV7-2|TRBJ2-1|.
TGTGCCAGCAGCTACACTAGCGGGACGTACAATGAGCAGTTCTTC
CASSYTSGTYNEQFF
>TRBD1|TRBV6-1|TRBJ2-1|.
TGTGCCAGCAGTGGTATGGGACAGGGGGCGGCCAATGAGCAGTTCTTC
CASSGMGQGAANEQFF
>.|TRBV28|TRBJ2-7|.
TGTGCCAGCACAACGCGGCTAACCTACGAGCAGTACTTC
CASTTRLTYEQYF
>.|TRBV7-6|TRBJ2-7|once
TGTGCCAGCAGCTTATCGGTAGCTAAGTTCTACGAGCAGTACTTC
CASSLSVAKFYEQYF
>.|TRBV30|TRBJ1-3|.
TGTGCCTGGTGGAAAGTGGGTACCGGGAACACCATATATTTT
CAWWKVGTGNTIYF
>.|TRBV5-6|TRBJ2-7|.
TGTGCCAGCAGCCCGGGGTCCTCCTACGAGCAGTACTTC
CASSPGSSYEQYF
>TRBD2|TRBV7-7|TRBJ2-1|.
TGTGCTAGCAGCTTAGGACTAGCGGGAGTCAATGAGCAGTTCTTC
CASSLGLAGVNEQFF
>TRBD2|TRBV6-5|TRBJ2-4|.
TGTGCCAGCAGTTACGGTCTAGCGGGGAAAAACATTCAGTACTTC
CASSYGLAGKNIQYF
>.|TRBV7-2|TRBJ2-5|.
TGTGCCAGCAGCTCCCTGAACGGCCCCAGGGCCCAGTACTTC
CASSSLNGPRAQYF
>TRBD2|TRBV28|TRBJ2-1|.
TGTGCCAGCAGTACCCGTTGGGCTAGCGGCAATGAGCAGTTCTTC
CASSTRWASGNEQFF
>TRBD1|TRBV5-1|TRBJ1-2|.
TGCGCCAGCAGGGAGGGGACAGGTTCAAGAGGCTACACCTTC
CASREGTGSRGYTF
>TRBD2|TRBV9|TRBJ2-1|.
TGTGCCAGCAGCGTAGAGGCTAGCGGGAGGTCTAAGTTCTTC
CASSVEASGRSKFF
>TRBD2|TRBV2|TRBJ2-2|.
TGTGCCAGCCTCATGCGGGAGGGAGTTTTGGGGGAGCTGTTTTTT
CASLMREGVLGELFF
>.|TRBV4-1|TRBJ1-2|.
TGCGCCAGCAGCCAAGATGCGTATGGCTACACCTTC
CASSQDAYGYTF
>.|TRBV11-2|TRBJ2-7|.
TGTGCCAGCAGCTTAGTCAGCGGTACGTACGAGCAGTACTTC
CASSLVSGTYEQYF
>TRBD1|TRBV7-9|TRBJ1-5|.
TGTGCCAGCAGCCTTCCGGGACAGGGTGGCAATCAGCCCCAGCATTTT
CASSLPGQGGNQPQHF
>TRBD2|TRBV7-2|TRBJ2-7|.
TGTGCCAGCAGCGAACGGGGACTAGCGGGAGTGTACGAGCAGTACTTC
CASSERGLAGVYEQYF
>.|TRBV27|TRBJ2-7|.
TGTGCCAGCAGTTTTAGCGAGAGCTCCTACGAGCAGTACTTC
CASSFSESSYEQYF
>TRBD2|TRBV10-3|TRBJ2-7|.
TGTGCCATCAGTGAGTCAAGCGGGGGCTACGAGCAGTACTTC
CAISESSGGYEQYF
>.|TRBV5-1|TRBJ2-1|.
TGCGCCAGCAGAATGGGCTTACGCTCCTACAATGAGCAGTTCTTC
CASRMGLRSYNEQFF
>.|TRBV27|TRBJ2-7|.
TGTGCCAGCAGTTTATCGGGCAGCTCCTACGAGCAGTACTTC
CASSLSGSSYEQYF
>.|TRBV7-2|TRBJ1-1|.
TGTGCCAGCAGCTTAGAAGGGGGAATGGGAATAGCTTTCTTT
CASSLEGGMGIAFF
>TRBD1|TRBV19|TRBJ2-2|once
TGTGCCAGTAGTCTAATACCGGGACAGTACACCGGGGAGCTGTTTTTT
CASSLIPGQYTGELFF
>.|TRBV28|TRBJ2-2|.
TGTGCCAGCAGTTTAACCCACTCACCCGGGGAGCTGTTTTTT
CASSLTHSPGELFF
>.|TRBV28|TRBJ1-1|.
TGTGCCAGCAGTTCGGCAGACTTGAACACTGAAGCTTTCTTT
CASSSADLNTEAFF
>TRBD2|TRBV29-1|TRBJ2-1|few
TGCAGCGCGAAGCCGGGACTAGCGGGAGGTGAGCAGTTCTTC
CSAKPGLAGGEQFF
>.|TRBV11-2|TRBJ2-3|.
TGTGCCAGCAGCGCACACCAGTCCACAGATACGCAGTATTTT
CASSAHQSTDTQYF
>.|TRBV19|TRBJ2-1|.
TGTGCCAGTAATGAGCGCAACAATGAGCAGTTCTTC
CASNERNNEQFF
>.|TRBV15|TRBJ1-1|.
TGTGCCACCAGCAGCCCCGGGAGGGAAGGGAGCCCTGAAGCTTTCTTT
CATSSPGREGSPEAFF
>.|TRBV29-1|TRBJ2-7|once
TGCAGCGTTACTACAATCGGGAGCGAGCAGTACTTC
CSVTTIGSEQYF
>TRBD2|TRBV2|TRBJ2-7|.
TGTGCCAGCAGTGAAGTGACTAGCAGCTACTACGAGCAGTACTTC
CASSEVTSSYYEQYF
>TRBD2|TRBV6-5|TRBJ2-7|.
TGTGCCAGCAGGCCGGGACTAGCTGGAAACGAGCAGTACTTC
CASRPGLAGNEQYF
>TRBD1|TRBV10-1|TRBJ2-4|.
TGCGCCAGCATTCAACAGGGGTCAAAAGGCAAAAACATTCAGTACTTC
CASIQQGSKGKNIQYF
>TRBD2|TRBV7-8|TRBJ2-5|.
TGTGCCAGCAGCCCCAGACTAGCGGGAGGGTTGCGGGAGACCCAGTACTTC
CASSPRLAGGLRETQYF
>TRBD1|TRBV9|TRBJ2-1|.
TGTGCCAGCAGCGTAAGGGGACAGGGGACGGGGCAGTTCTTC
CASSVRGQGTGQFF